Reported below is one TCR beta chain. The data were obtained in a study of PD-L1 blockade in urothelial cancer. Time point denoted: peripheral blood 6 weeks after treatment start. Clones were sequenced by immunoSEQ multiplex PCR, and TCRdb holds only the in-frame ones, with some missing. The data hold about 30,000 clones, with roughly 87% observed a single time. The sequence was collected from a man older than 75 with urothelial cancer. The sample here was PBMCs, taken around atezolizumab (anti-PD-L1) treatment.

CDR3 nucleotide sequence: TGTGCCAGCAGCCGGACAGGGACTTCCTACGAGCAGTACTTC. Translating gives CASSRTGTSYEQYF. J is TRBJ2-7 and V is TRBV2, with 8 bases matching TRBD1. Trimming removed 6 bases from V and 1 base from J; junction bases left unmatched: 5. There are 14 residues in the CDR3. Per the germline V gene, CDR1 is SNHLY and CDR2 is FYNNEI.